The present T cell receptor (beta chain) was sequenced within a study of T cell responses to AZD1222 COVID-19 vaccine. Turning to the study itself: Pooled together were second doses at about 4 or about 12 weeks.

The data were produced by immunoSEQ multiplex PCR, yet TCRdb's version contains in-frame clones alone and is incomplete. The sample yields under 150,000 clones, about 91% seen once. The CDR3 consists of 14 residues. Per germline, CDR1 MDHEN and CDR2 SYDVKM. V was clipped by 2 bases and J by 3 bases, with 10 bases between them. This chain connects TRBV28 to TRBJ1-2; D perhaps matches TRBD1 (6 bases). The sequenced sample was peripheral blood, obtained on day 0 of AZD1222 vaccination. The source of this sequence is an adult in good health. As DNA, the CDR3 is TGTGCCAGCAGTTTAACAGGGATCTACTATGGCTACACCTTC. Protein sequence: CASSLTGIYYGYTF.